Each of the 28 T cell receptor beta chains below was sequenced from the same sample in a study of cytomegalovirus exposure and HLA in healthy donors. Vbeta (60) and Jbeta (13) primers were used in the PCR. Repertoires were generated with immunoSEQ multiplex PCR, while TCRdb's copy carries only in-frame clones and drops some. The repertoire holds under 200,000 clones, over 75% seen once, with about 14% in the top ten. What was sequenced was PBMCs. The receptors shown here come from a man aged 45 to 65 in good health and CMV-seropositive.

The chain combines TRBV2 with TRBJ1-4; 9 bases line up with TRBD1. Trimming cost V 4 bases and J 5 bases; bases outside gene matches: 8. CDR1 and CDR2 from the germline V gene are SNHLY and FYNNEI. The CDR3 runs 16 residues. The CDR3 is CASSGIIGTGNEKLFF. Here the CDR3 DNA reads TGTGCCAGCAGTGGGATAATCGGGACAGGGAATGAAAAACTGTTTTTT.

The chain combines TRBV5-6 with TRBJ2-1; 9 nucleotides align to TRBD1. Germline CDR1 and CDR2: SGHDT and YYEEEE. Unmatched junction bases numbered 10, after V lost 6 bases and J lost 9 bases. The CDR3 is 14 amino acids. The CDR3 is CASITGTGSGEQFF. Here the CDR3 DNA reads TGTGCCAGCATCACCGGGACAGGGTCGGGTGAGCAGTTCTTC.

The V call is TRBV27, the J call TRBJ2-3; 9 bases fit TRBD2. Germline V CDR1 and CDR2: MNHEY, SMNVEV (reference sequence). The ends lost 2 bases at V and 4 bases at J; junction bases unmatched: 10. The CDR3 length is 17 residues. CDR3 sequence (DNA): TGTGCCAGCAGTTTAACCGGGGCGGGGGGGCCTTCAGATACGCAGTATTTT. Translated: CASSLTGAGGPSDTQYF.

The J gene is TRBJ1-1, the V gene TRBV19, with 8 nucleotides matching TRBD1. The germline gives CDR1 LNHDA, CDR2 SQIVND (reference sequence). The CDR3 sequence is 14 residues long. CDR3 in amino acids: CATDRGAWGTEAFF. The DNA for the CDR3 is TGTGCTACCGACAGGGGAGCGTGGGGCACTGAAGCTTTCTTT.

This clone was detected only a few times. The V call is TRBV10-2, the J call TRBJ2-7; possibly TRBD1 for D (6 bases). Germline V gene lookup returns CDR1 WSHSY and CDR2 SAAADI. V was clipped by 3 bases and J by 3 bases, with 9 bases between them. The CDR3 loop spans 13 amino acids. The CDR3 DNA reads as TGCGCCAGCAGTGATTCGGACAGCTACGAGCAGTACGTC. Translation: CASSDSDSYEQYV.

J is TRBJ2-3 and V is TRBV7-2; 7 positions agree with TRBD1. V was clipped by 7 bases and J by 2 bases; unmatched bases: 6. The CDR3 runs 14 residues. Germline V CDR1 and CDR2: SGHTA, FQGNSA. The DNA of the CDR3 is TGTGCCAGCATGATGACAGGGATCACAGATACGCAGTATTTT. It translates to CASMMTGITDTQYF. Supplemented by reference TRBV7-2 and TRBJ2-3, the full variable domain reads GAGVSQSPSNKVTEKGKDVELRCDPISGHTALYWYRQSLGQGLEFLIYFQGNSAPDKSGLPSDRFSAERTGGSVSTLTIQRTQQEDSAVYLCASMMTGITDTQYFGPGTRLTVL.

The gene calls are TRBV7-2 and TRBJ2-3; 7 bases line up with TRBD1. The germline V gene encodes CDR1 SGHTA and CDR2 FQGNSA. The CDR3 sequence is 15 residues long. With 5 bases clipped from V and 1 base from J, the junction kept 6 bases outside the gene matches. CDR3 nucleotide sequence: TGTGCCAGCAGCCAACCCGGGACAGGCACAGATACGCAGTATTTT. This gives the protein CASSQPGTGTDTQYF.

The CDR3 is CASSADFSGVAQYF. Here the CDR3 DNA reads TGCGCCAGCAGCGCGGACTTTTCTGGCGTGGCCCAGTACTTC. V is TRBV5-1 and J is TRBJ2-5; maybe TRBD2 (5 bases). The CDR3 spans 14 residues. The V end lost 4 bases, the J end lost 9 bases, and 19 bases lay between the germline ends. CDR1 and CDR2 (germline): SGHRS, YFSETQ.

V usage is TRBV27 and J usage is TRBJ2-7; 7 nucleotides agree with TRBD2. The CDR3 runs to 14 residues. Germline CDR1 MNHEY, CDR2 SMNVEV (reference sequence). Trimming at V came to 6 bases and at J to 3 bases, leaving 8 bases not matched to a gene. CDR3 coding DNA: TGTGCCAGCAGCCTTGGGGGGGAGGGCTACGAGCAGTACTTC. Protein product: CASSLGGEGYEQYF.

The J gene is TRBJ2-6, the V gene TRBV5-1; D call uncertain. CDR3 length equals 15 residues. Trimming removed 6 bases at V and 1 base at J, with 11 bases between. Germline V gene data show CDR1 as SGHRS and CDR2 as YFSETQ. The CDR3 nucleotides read TGCGCCAGCACGTTGAGTTTATCTGGGGCCAACGTCCTGACTTTC. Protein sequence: CASTLSLSGANVLTF.

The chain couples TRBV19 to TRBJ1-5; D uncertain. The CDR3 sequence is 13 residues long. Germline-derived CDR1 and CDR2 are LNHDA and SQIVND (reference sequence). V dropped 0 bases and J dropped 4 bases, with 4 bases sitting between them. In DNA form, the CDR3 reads TGTGCCAGTAGTATAGACGAGAATCAGCCCCAGCATTTT. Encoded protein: CASSIDENQPQHF.

The CDR3 nucleotides are TGTGCCTGGAGTGTACAAACTATAGGGGGCGGCGTTGAAGCTTTCTTT. This sequence encodes CAWSVQTIGGGVEAFF. The chain has TRBV30 and TRBJ1-1, with 7 bases that match TRBD1. The junction had 14 bases not matched to a gene; V was cut back by 0 bases and J by 7 bases. Germline V gives CDR1 GTSNPN, CDR2 SVGIG (reference sequence). This CDR3 region has 16 residues.

CDR3 in amino acids: CASSPTGDKETQYF. As DNA, the CDR3 is TGTGCCAGCAGCCCGACAGGGGACAAAGAGACCCAGTACTTC. The V and J genes are TRBV7-2 and TRBJ2-5, with 8 bases matching TRBD1. The CDR3 is 14 residues long. V lost 5 bases and J lost 3; bases outside the gene matches: 5. Looked up from germline, CDR1 is SGHTA and CDR2 is FQGNSA.

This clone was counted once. CDR3 bases: TGCGCCAGCAGCACTCTCGGGACTAGCGGGGGGAGGGACATTCAGTACTTC. Amino acid sequence: CASSTLGTSGGRDIQYF. The chain combines TRBV5-1 with TRBJ2-4; TRBD2 matches 15 bases. CDR1 SGHRS and CDR2 YFSETQ come from the germline V gene. The CDR3 consists of 17 residues. V dropped 4 bases and J dropped 8; count of bases not matched to a gene: 10.

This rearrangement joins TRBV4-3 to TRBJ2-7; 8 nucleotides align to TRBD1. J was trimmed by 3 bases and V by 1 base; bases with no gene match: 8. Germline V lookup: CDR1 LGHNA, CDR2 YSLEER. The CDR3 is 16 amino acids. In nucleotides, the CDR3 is TGCGCCAGCAGCCAAGCGCTCGGGACAGGTAACTACGAGCAGTACTTC. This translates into CASSQALGTGNYEQYF.

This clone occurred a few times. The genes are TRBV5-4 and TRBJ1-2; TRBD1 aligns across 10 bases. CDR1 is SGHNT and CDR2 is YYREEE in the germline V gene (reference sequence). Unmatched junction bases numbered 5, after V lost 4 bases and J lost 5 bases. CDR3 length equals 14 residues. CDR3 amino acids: CASSAGDRGYGYTF. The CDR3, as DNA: TGTGCCAGCAGCGCCGGGGACAGGGGATATGGCTACACCTTC.

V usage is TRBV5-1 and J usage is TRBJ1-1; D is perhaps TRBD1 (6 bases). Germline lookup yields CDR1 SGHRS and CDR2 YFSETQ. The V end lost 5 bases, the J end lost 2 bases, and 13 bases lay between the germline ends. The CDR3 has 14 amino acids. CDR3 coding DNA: TGCGCCAGCAGTCGCAGGGGATCTAACACTGAAGCTTTCTTT. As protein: CASSRRGSNTEAFF.

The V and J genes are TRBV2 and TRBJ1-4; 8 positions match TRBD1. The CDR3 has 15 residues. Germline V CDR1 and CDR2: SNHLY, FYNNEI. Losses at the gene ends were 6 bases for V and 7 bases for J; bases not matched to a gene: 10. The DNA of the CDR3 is TGTGCCAGCAGCCACGGACAGGGACGTCGTGAAAAACTGTTTTTT. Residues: CASSHGQGRREKLFF.

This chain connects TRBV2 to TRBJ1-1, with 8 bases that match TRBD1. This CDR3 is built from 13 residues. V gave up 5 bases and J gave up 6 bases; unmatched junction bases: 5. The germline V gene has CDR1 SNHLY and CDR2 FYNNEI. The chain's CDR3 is CASSKEDRAEAFF. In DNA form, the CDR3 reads TGTGCCAGCAGTAAAGAGGACAGGGCTGAAGCTTTCTTT.

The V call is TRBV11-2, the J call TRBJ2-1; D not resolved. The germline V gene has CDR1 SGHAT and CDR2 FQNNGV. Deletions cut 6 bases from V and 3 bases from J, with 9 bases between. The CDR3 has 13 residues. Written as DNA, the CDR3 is TGTGCCAGCAGACCGAGCCTCTACAATGAGCAGTTCTTC. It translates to CASRPSLYNEQFF. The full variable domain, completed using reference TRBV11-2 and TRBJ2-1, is EAGVAQSPRYKIIEKRQSVAFWCNPISGHATLYWYQQILGQGPKLLIQFQNNGVVDDSQLPKDRFSAERLKGVDSTLKIQPAKLEDSAVYLCASRPSLYNEQFFGPGTRLTVL.

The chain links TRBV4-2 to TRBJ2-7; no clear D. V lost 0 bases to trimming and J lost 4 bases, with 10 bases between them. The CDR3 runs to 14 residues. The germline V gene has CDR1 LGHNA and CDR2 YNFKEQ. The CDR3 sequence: CASSQEPSSYEQYF. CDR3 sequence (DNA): TGTGCCAGCAGCCAAGAGCCTAGTTCTTACGAGCAGTACTTC.

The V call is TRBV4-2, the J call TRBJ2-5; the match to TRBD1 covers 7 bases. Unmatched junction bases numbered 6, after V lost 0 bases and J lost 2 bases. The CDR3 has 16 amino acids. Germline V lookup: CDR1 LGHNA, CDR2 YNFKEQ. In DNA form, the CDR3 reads TGTGCCAGCAGCCAAGACAGGGACAGTCGACAAGAGACCCAGTACTTC. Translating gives CASSQDRDSRQETQYF.

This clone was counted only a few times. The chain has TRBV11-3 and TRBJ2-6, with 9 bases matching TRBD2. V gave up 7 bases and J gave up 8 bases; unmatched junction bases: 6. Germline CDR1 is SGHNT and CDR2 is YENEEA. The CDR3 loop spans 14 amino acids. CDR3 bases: TGTGCCAGCAACACCCCTAGCGGGACCAACGTCCTGACTTTC. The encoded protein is CASNTPSGTNVLTF.

The CDR3: CASSSGGAQRSATQYF. Here the CDR3 DNA reads TGTGCCAGCAGTTCAGGGGGCGCCCAACGGTCCGCTACCCAGTACTTC. V and J are TRBV28 and TRBJ2-5, with 8 bases identical to TRBD1. Germline values: CDR1 MDHEN, CDR2 SYDVKM. V trimming: 4 bases; J trimming: 8 bases; junction bases outside the gene matches: 15. The CDR3 spans 16 residues.

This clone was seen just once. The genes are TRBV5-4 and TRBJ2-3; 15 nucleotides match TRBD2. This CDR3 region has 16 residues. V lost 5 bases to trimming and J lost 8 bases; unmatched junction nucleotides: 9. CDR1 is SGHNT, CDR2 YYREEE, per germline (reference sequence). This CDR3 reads CASSTGLAGGRGTQYF. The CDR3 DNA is TGTGCCAGCAGTACAGGACTAGCGGGGGGGCGGGGTACGCAGTATTTT.

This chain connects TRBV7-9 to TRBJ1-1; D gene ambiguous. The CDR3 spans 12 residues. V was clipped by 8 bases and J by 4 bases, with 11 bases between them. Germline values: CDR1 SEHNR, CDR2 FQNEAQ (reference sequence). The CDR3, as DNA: TGTGCCAGCCAAGGAGGAATCACTGAAGCTTTCTTT. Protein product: CASQGGITEAFF.

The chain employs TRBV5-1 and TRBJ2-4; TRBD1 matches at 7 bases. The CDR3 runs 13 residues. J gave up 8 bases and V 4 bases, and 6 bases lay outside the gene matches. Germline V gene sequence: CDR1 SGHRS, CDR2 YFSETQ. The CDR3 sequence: CASSLDRYYIQYF. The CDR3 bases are TGCGCCAGCAGCCTGGACAGGTATTACATTCAGTACTTC.

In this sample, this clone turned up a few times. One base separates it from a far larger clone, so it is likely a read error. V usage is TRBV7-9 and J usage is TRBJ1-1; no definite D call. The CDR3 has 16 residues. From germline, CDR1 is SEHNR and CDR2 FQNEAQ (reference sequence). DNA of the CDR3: TGTTCCAGCAGCTTAGGACCGGGGAAGATGAACACTGAAGCTTTCTTT. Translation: CSSSLGPGKMNTEAFF.